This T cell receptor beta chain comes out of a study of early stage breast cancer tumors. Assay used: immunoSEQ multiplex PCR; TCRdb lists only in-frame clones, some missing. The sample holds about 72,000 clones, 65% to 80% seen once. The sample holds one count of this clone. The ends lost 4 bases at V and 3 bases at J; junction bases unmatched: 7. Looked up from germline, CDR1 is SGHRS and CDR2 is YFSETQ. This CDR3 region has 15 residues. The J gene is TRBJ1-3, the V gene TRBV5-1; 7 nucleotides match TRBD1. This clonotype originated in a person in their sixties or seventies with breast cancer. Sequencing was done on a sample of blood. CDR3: CASSPTGRNGNTIYF. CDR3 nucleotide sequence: TGCGCCAGCAGCCCGACAGGGAGGAATGGAAACACCATATATTTT.